This TCR beta chain emerged from a study of blood T cell repertoires in COVID-19. Background on the study: The samples span acute and convalescent COVID-19 from the United States, Italy and Spain. The analysed material was cDNA or gDNA that came from T cells, B-cell-depleted T cells, or PBMCs.

V was clipped by 2 bases and J by 3 bases, with 8 bases between them. Germline values: CDR1 SEHNR, CDR2 FQNEAQ (reference sequence). This CDR3 comprises 14 residues. The participants were between roughly 18 and 90 years old and came from some 25 US areas. The study assigned cohorts using participant-reported clinical history. Using immunoSEQ multiplex PCR, the repertoire was profiled, and TCRdb retains in-frame clones only, with some absent. The sample yields about 400,000 clones, nearly 90% seen once. The sequencing sample was made of PBMCs or T cells enriched from blood (not recorded which). The receptor comes from a woman aged 40-49 years with acute COVID-19. V and J are TRBV7-9 and TRBJ1-3, with D unclear. The CDR3 is CASSLYADGNTIYF. CDR3 sequence (DNA): TGTGCCAGCAGCTTATATGCAGATGGAAACACCATATATTTT.